Below are 8 T cell receptor beta chains sequenced from a single sample in a study of metastatic and nonmetastatic thyroid tumors. All patients reached thyroid surgery having received no treatment beforehand. With MiXCR, TCRdb reprocessed the PCR reads. The sample shows some 32,000 clones, around 19% of them seen only once. Sequencing was done on a sample of blood. Receptor source: a female donor with papillary thyroid cancer or a benign thyroid nodule (not recorded which). Some clones in this sample may be carry-over from other donors' samples.

This clone was observed many times. This chain joins TRBV5-4 and TRBJ1-1; a possible D gene is TRBD1 (6 bases). This CDR3 has 15 residues. V lost 4 bases to trimming and J lost 5 bases, with 18 bases between them. CDR1 is SGHNT, CDR2 YYREEE, per germline (reference sequence). The CDR3 here is CASSLGQTRTTEAFF. The CDR3 nucleotides read TGTGCCAGCAGCCTTGGACAGACGCGAACGACTGAAGCTTTCTTT.

This clone has more than one count but fewer than ten. Here the CDR3 omits its conserved ending phenylalanine or tryptophan, so a read error is the likely source. The chain is built from TRBV28 and TRBJ2-5; D assignment may be TRBD1 or TRBD2 (5 bases each). The V gene's germline CDR1 is MDHEN and CDR2 SYDVKM. V shed 6 bases and J shed 5 bases, with 22 bases lying between them. This CDR3 contains 16 residues. DNA of the CDR3: TGTGCCAGCAGAACCCCCCGGAGACGGGGCGGTGAGACCCAGTACCTC. This codes for CASRTPRRRGGETQYL.

This clone was picked up many times. The chain is built from TRBV10-2 and TRBJ2-7, with 9 bases identical to TRBD2. Germline CDR1 is WSHSY and CDR2 is SAAADI. The CDR3 is made up of 15 amino acids. With V trimmed by 2 bases and J by 0 bases, 2 bases remained unmatched. The chain's CDR3 is CASSEASGNSYEQYF. The CDR3 DNA sequence: TGCGCCAGCAGTGAGGCTAGCGGGAACTCCTACGAGCAGTACTTC.

In its sample, this clone was seen many times. This rearrangement joins TRBV28 to TRBJ2-3; 9 bases are shared with TRBD1. Trimming cost V 6 bases and J 4 bases; bases outside gene matches: 8. From germline, CDR1 is MDHEN and CDR2 SYDVKM. This CDR3 has 15 amino acids. The DNA of the CDR3 is TGTGCCAGCAGCCTAGAAACAGGGGGCGCAGATACGCAGTATTTT. It is translated as CASSLETGGADTQYF.

This clone is labeled medium-sized. The chain uses TRBV2 and TRBJ2-5; 9 nucleotides agree with TRBD1. The V gene end was trimmed by 3 bases and the J gene end by 4 bases; junction bases not matched to a gene: 6. The CDR3 contains 15 residues. Germline lookup yields CDR1 SNHLY and CDR2 FYNNEI. This CDR3 reads CASSDSDRGGETQYF. The CDR3 bases are TGTGCCAGCAGTGACTCGGACAGGGGTGGAGAGACCCAGTACTTC.

This clone came up a few times. The genes are TRBV6-4 and TRBJ2-2, with D perhaps being TRBD1 or TRBD2 (5 bases each). Trimming took 9 bases from V and 0 from J, leaving 17 bases between them. The CDR3 extends over 16 amino acids. The germline gives CDR1 MRHNA, CDR2 SNTAGT. The CDR3 DNA sequence: TGTGCCAGGGTTCCTTTCCGGGACCCGAACACCGGGGAGCTGTTTTTT. Translated: CARVPFRDPNTGELFF.

There are many counts of this clone. The rearrangement uses TRBV27 and TRBJ1-2; no clear D gene. Germline loops: CDR1 MNHEY, CDR2 SMNVEV (reference sequence). Between the trimmed V and J ends, which lost 2 bases and 6 bases, there was a span of 16 bases. The length of the CDR3 is 15 residues. The CDR3 sequence is CASSLGRADFDGYTF. The DNA of the CDR3 is TGTGCCAGCAGTTTAGGTAGGGCTGATTTCGATGGCTACACCTTC.

This clone has ten or more counts. The V and J genes are TRBV19 and TRBJ2-7, with 7 bases identical to TRBD1. The length of the CDR3 is 15 residues. Germline trimming cut 5 bases from V and 1 base from J; bases unmatched to any gene: 8. CDR1 is LNHDA and CDR2 is SQIVND in the germline V gene (reference sequence). The CDR3 here is CASSPRTGLSYEQYF. Here the CDR3 DNA reads TGTGCCAGTAGTCCCCGGACAGGCCTATCCTACGAGCAGTACTTC.